This is a list of T cell receptor beta chains from one sample in a study of blood T cell repertoires in COVID-19. Some clones are missing from TCRdb's copy, which holds only in-frame ones; the method was immunoSEQ multiplex PCR. The data contain approximately 180,000 clones, 80% to 95% of them seen just once; the ten biggest clones take up 0.45% to 0.65%. The specimen was peripheral blood. The receptors were gathered from a man in his forties or fifties with acute or convalescent COVID-19. Each CDR3 is given with its conserved first and last residue. D genes are given only for firm matches. Clone size is stated in some rows and not others, as once, few, many or a class when expanded.

>-|TRBV7-8|-|TRBJ2-3
TGTGCCAGCAGCACACGGGGTAATTCAGATACGCAGTATTTT
CASSTRGNSDTQYF
>-|TRBV7-8|TRBD1|TRBJ2-2
TGTGCCAGCAGTTCTGGGACAGTGAACACCGGGGAGCTGTTTTTT
CASSSGTVNTGELFF
>-|TRBV27|-|TRBJ1-2
TGTGCCAGCAGTTACAGGGCCGGGTACAGCTACACCTTC
CASSYRAGYSYTF
>once|TRBV27|-|TRBJ2-3
TGTGCCAGCAGTTCCAGGGGTAACACAGATACGCAGTATTTT
CASSSRGNTDTQYF
>-|TRBV7-9|-|TRBJ1-1
TGTGCCAGCAGTCCCCTGCCGGGGAGGATCCCTATGAACACTGAAGCTTTCTTT
CASSPLPGRIPMNTEAFF
>-|TRBV9|TRBD2|TRBJ2-1
TGTGCCAGCAGCGTTATGCCCAGGGAGGGCTACAATGAGCAGTTCTTC
CASSVMPREGYNEQFF
>-|TRBV5-1|-|TRBJ1-2
TGCGCCAGCAGCTTGGCCAACCAGAACTATGGCTACACCTTC
CASSLANQNYGYTF
>once|TRBV24-1|-|TRBJ1-2
TGTGCCACCAGTGATTTTCTGCACTCCTATGGCTACACCTTC
CATSDFLHSYGYTF
>-|TRBV6-1|-|TRBJ1-1
TGTGCCAGCAGTGACCGGGGTTTTGTAAGCACTGAAGCTTTCTTT
CASSDRGFVSTEAFF
>-|TRBV5-1|-|TRBJ2-5
TGCGCCAGCAGCCCCGACAGTTGGGAGACCCAGTACTTC
CASSPDSWETQYF
>-|TRBV3-1/TRBV3-2|TRBD1|TRBJ1-2
TGTGCCAGCAGCCAAGAAGGGACAGGGCAGAACTATGGCTACACCTTC
CASSQEGTGQNYGYTF
>-|TRBV10-1|-|TRBJ2-5
TGCGCCAGCACCAATTCAGGGGCGGGGGCCGTCCAAGAGACCCAGTACTTC
CASTNSGAGAVQETQYF
>-|TRBV27|-|TRBJ1-6
TGTGCCAGCAGTAGGGGCCTCTATAATTCACCCCTCCACTTT
CASSRGLYNSPLHF
>-|TRBV4-3|TRBD2|TRBJ2-3
TGCGCCAGCAGCCAGGAAGCTACCGCGGGACTAGCGGGGTCCACAGATACGCAGTATTTT
CASSQEATAGLAGSTDTQYF
>once|TRBV6-5|TRBD1|TRBJ1-4
TGTGCCAGCAGTCGAAGGACAGGCCGTGGTGAAAAACTGTTTTTT
CASSRRTGRGEKLFF
>-|TRBV7-7|-|TRBJ2-7
TGTGCCAGCAGCTTAGGGGCGGGGACGTCTTACGAGCAGTACTTC
CASSLGAGTSYEQYF